This TCR beta chain was observed in a study of regulatory T cells in long-lasting Graves disease. Overall study findings and caveats: Relative to new patients (under 1,000), persistent patients exhibited greater sharing of public clonotypes (approximately 3,000). Analysis covered peripheral blood alone, not thyroid tissue.

Only a few counts were recorded for this clonotype. Its specificity is not known. As for time point: persistent/refractory GD, antithyroid drugs over 5 years with positive TRAb. Generation of the TCR library employed RNA extracted from PBMCs. The CDR3 consists of 14 residues. Germline lookup yields CDR1 SGHKS and CDR2 YYEKEE (reference sequence). V shed 0 bases and J 4 bases; nucleotides not matched to a gene: 2. Building the TCR beta libraries relied on iRepertoire HTBI primers, and CDR3 regions underwent Arm-PCR. TCRdb processed the multiplex PCR reads anew with MiXCR; each CDR3 protein has one entry. The sample shows roughly 500,000 distinct CDR3 sequences, about 20% of them seen only once.

Here the sequenced sample was peripheral blood mononuclear cells (PBMCs), taken when the disease was refractory, from a patient treated with antithyroid drugs. The chain links TRBV5-5 to TRBJ2-7; TRBD1 aligns across 9 bases. The clonotype originates from a female donor with Graves disease. CDR3 in DNA: TGTGCCAGCAGCTTGGCGACAGGGGGTTACGAGCAGTACTTC. Translated: CASSLATGGYEQYF.